These 5 T cell receptor beta chains share one sample of origin, sequenced in a study of ipilimumab plus nivolumab after autologous stem cell transplantation. The protocol was immunoSEQ multiplex PCR, while the TCRdb copy is restricted to in-frame clones and leaves out a portion. This sample has 15,000 to 20,000 clones, with approximately 75% found just once. Sample: PBMCs, taken in a trial of ipilimumab plus nivolumab as post-transplant consolidation. These receptors were obtained from a male donor with diffuse large B-cell lymphoma.

This rearrangement joins TRBV27 to TRBJ2-7; 7 nucleotides match TRBD2. This CDR3 region has 17 residues. In germline, CDR1 is MNHEY, CDR2 SMNVEV (reference sequence). Trimming took 3 bases from V and 0 from J; bases not matched to a gene: 11. In DNA form, the CDR3 reads TGTGCCAGCAGTTTTCGGATGGGGCGGACTAGCTCCTACGAGCAGTACTTC. Protein sequence: CASSFRMGRTSSYEQYF.

The V and J genes are TRBV2 and TRBJ2-6; the match to TRBD2 covers 9 bases. V shed 3 bases, J shed 1 base, and the junction held 10 bases outside the gene matches. Germline V CDR1 and CDR2: SNHLY, FYNNEI. The CDR3 contains 19 residues. CDR3 sequence: CASSEKGLAGPSGANVLTF. CDR3 nucleotides: TGTGCCAGCAGTGAGAAGGGGCTAGCGGGGCCATCTGGGGCCAACGTCCTGACTTTC. Drawing the rest from reference TRBV2 and TRBJ2-6, the complete variable domain is EPEVTQTPSHQVTQMGQEVILRCVPISNHLYFYWYRQILGQKVEFLVSFYNNEISEKSEIFDDQFSVERPDGSNFTLKIRSTKLEDSAMYFCASSEKGLAGPSGANVLTFGAGSRLTVL.

Only one count was recorded for this clone. The J gene is TRBJ1-1, the V gene TRBV6-6; a possible D gene is TRBD1 (6 bases). Trimming left V 5 bases short and J 1 base short, with 8 bases between. The germline V gene has CDR1 MNHNY and CDR2 SVGAGI (reference sequence). The CDR3 has 13 residues. The CDR3 DNA is TGTGCCAGCAGTAAACAGGGGAACACTGAAGCTTTCTTT. It codes for CASSKQGNTEAFF.

The chain uses TRBV10-2 and TRBJ1-6; D gene unclear. V lost 8 bases to trimming and J lost 10 bases, with 15 bases between them. This CDR3 contains 13 residues. Germline-derived CDR1 and CDR2 are WSHSY and SAAADI. The CDR3 nucleotides are TGCGCCAGCGGCCCCGGGAGGAACTCACCCCTCCACTTT. It translates to CASGPGRNSPLHF.

In its sample, this clone was seen once. The rearrangement links TRBV11-2 to TRBJ1-1; D remains ambiguous. This CDR3 comprises 13 residues. V lost 3 bases to trimming and J lost 6 bases, with 11 bases between them. CDR1 and CDR2 (germline): SGHAT, FQNNGV. The CDR3 protein is CASSLYVAAEAFF. The DNA for the CDR3 is TGTGCCAGCAGCTTGTACGTCGCCGCTGAAGCTTTCTTT.